This TCR beta chain appears in the sequencing data of a study of Graves' ophthalmopathy and Graves' hyperthyroidism. At the level of the study: The term stable hyperthyroidism indicated an absence of ophthalmopathy within 18 months of follow-up.

Transcripts of RNA were the source for amplifying TCR beta CDR3 regions. The authors performed first-round RT-PCR with HTBI primers and then a second-round multiplex PCR. TCRdb fed the multiplex PCR reads into MiXCR, producing one record per CDR3 protein. The sample has some 1.1 million distinct CDR3 sequences; about 36% are singletons. Each diagnosis was determined on the basis of clinical symptoms, serum thyroxine, TRAb, thyroid ultrasound and orbital computed tomography. The CDR3 runs 15 residues. CDR1 is LGHNA and CDR2 is YSLEER in the germline V gene. The V and J ends lost 2 bases and 11 bases respectively, with 18 bases between them.

The source material was peripheral blood or thyroid tissue (not recorded which). The chain is built from TRBV4-3 and TRBJ1-4; weak D call: TRBD1 (5 bases). This receptor was identified in an adult man with Graves' hyperthyroidism. Here the CDR3 reads CASSQSGGNVEKLFF. In DNA, the CDR3 is TGCGCCAGCAGCCAATCCGGGGGAAACGTAGAGAAACTGTTTTTT.